One and the same sample provided the 18 T cell receptor beta chains below, sequenced in a study of blood T cell repertoires in COVID-19. Profiled with immunoSEQ multiplex PCR; TCRdb holds only in-frame clones, not every one. The sample lists over 55,000 clones; approximately 80% were seen once. The sequencing input was peripheral blood. Source of these receptors: a man aged 45-65 years with COVID-19, enrolled during active disease.

This clone has just one count. The rearrangement uses TRBV6-6 and TRBJ2-7; 9 bases align to TRBD1. The CDR3 is 15 residues long. V lost 6 bases to trimming and J lost 3 bases; unmatched junction nucleotides: 9. Germline V gene sequence: CDR1 MNHNY, CDR2 SVGAGI (reference sequence). The CDR3 DNA follows: TGTGCCAGCAGCACCTCCGGACAGGGGTACTACGAGCAGTACTTC. Amino acids: CASSTSGQGYYEQYF.

The chain carries TRBV24-1 and TRBJ2-7; 9 bases agree with TRBD1. V lost 4 bases, J lost 1 base, and 10 bases stayed unmatched. The CDR3 spans 17 residues. CDR1 and CDR2 (germline): KGHDR, SFDVKD. CDR3 in amino acids: CATSDPARDRDSYEQYF. CDR3 nucleotides: TGTGCCACCAGTGACCCGGCCCGGGACAGGGATTCCTACGAGCAGTACTTC.

The V and J genes are TRBV4-2 and TRBJ1-2; possibly TRBD1 for D (6 bases). Germline CDR1 is LGHNA and CDR2 is YNFKEQ. The CDR3 covers 15 residues. V lost 0 bases and J lost 4, with 12 bases in between. CDR3 region: CASSQELQGSYGYTF. CDR3 nucleotides: TGTGCCAGCAGCCAAGAACTGCAGGGGAGCTATGGCTACACCTTC.

This chain joins TRBV5-8 and TRBJ2-1, with TRBD2 matching 7 bases. The germline V gene encodes CDR1 SGHTS and CDR2 YDEGEE. The CDR3 sequence is 16 residues long. V shed 4 bases and J 0 bases; nucleotides not matched to a gene: 7. The CDR3 nucleotides read TGTGCCAGCAGCCCTACTAGCGCACCCTCCTACAATGAGCAGTTCTTC. Residues: CASSPTSAPSYNEQFF. The whole variable domain, filled in from reference TRBV5-8 and TRBJ2-1, reads EAGVTQSPTHLIKTRGQQATLRCSPISGHTSVYWYQQALGLGLQFLLWYDEGEERNRGNFPPRFSGRQFPNYSSELNVNALELEDSALYLCASSPTSAPSYNEQFFGPGTRLTVL.

The CDR3 DNA reads TGTGCCAGCAGCTCGGGACTAGCGGGGGGAGGGTCGACAGATACGCAGTATTTT. Encoded protein: CASSSGLAGGGSTDTQYF. The rearrangement joins TRBV7-9 to TRBJ2-3, with 15 bases aligning to TRBD2. Germline V gene sequence: CDR1 SEHNR, CDR2 FQNEAQ (reference sequence). The CDR3 sequence is 18 residues long. Unmatched junction bases numbered 8, after V lost 4 bases and J lost 3 bases.

In its sample, this clone was seen once. The rearrangement links TRBV11-2 to TRBJ1-2; the match to TRBD1 covers 8 bases. The CDR3 totals 13 residues. J lost 6 bases, V lost 5 bases, and 5 bases had no gene match. From germline, CDR1 is SGHAT and CDR2 FQNNGV. CDR3 sequence reads: CASSDRQGNGYTF. The CDR3 DNA follows: TGTGCCAGCAGCGACCGACAGGGGAATGGCTACACCTTC.

The V call is TRBV4-2, the J call TRBJ2-1, with 10 bases lining up with TRBD2. V was clipped by 1 base and J by 2 bases; unmatched bases: 5. The CDR3 is 17 amino acids. Germline assignment: CDR1 LGHNA and CDR2 YNFKEQ. As DNA, the CDR3 is TGTGCCAGCAGCCAAGGGGAGCGGGAGGGCCCCTACAATGAGCAGTTCTTC. Translation gives CASSQGEREGPYNEQFF.

The chain carries TRBV7-3 and TRBJ2-1; TRBD2 aligns across 8 bases. Germline assignment: CDR1 SGHTA and CDR2 FQGTGA. The CDR3 is 14 residues long. J gave up 10 bases and V 0 bases, and 5 bases lay outside the gene matches. CDR3 region: CASSLTWSGGEQFF. The CDR3 DNA is TGTGCCAGCAGCTTAACTTGGAGCGGGGGCGAGCAGTTCTTC. Complete variable domain (other parts from reference TRBV7-3 and TRBJ2-1): GAGVSQTPSNKVTEKGKYVELRCDPISGHTALYWYRQSLGQGPEFLIYFQGTGAADDSGLPNDRFFAVRPEGSVSTLKIQRTERGDSAVYLCASSLTWSGGEQFFGPGTRLTVL.

This clone was found a few times. The rearrangement links TRBV4-1 to TRBJ2-1; weak D call: TRBD1 (6 bases). Germline V lookup: CDR1 MGHRA, CDR2 YSYEKL. V was pared by 8 bases and J by 6 bases, with 14 bases between. The length of the CDR3 is 13 residues. CDR3 sequence (DNA): TGCGCCAGCGCTCGAGGGGGTGTCAATGAGCAGTTCTTC. This gives the protein CASARGGVNEQFF.

J is TRBJ2-7 and V is TRBV10-2; possibly TRBD2 for D (6 bases). Trimming cost V 7 bases and J 0 bases, with 16 bases left between them. The CDR3 totals 15 residues. Germline values: CDR1 WSHSY, CDR2 SAAADI. CDR3: CASKGGVSGSYEQYF. The CDR3 DNA follows: TGCGCCAGCAAAGGAGGGGTCTCCGGCTCCTACGAGCAGTACTTC.

The CDR3 protein is CASSITSTYEQYF. As DNA, the CDR3 is TGTGCCAGCAGCATCACATCGACATACGAGCAGTACTTC. The chain has TRBV11-2 and TRBJ2-7, with no clear D. Looked up from germline, CDR1 is SGHAT and CDR2 is FQNNGV. This CDR3 spans 13 amino acids. Trimming removed 5 bases at V and 4 bases at J, with 12 bases between.

V gene TRBV7-9 combines with J gene TRBJ2-5, with TRBD1 identical over 10 bases. This CDR3 is built from 15 residues. Germline CDR1 and CDR2: SEHNR and FQNEAQ (reference sequence). Trimming removed 5 bases from V and 4 bases from J; junction bases left unmatched: 7. The CDR3 sequence: CASSPPDRGRETQYF. The CDR3 bases are TGTGCCAGCAGCCCGCCCGACAGGGGGCGAGAGACCCAGTACTTC.

The chain links TRBV5-1 to TRBJ1-1; TRBD1 aligns across 8 bases. Trimming took 2 bases from V and 4 from J; bases not matched to a gene: 7. This CDR3 comprises 15 residues. CDR1 is SGHRS and CDR2 is YFSETQ in the germline V gene. The CDR3 sequence is CASSLRQGFSTEAFF. Written as DNA, the CDR3 is TGCGCCAGCAGCTTAAGACAGGGGTTTAGCACTGAAGCTTTCTTT.

CDR3 sequence (DNA): TGTGCCACCAGTGATCCCGTAGGGGTAGGGGAGCAGTTCTTC. Its translation is CATSDPVGVGEQFF. The V call is TRBV24-1, the J call TRBJ2-1, with D possibly being TRBD1 (5 bases). CDR1 and CDR2 from the germline V gene are KGHDR and SFDVKD. The CDR3 has 14 amino acids. Trimming removed 3 bases at V and 10 bases at J, with 15 bases between.

This chain connects TRBV27 to TRBJ2-6; unclear D gene. This CDR3 comprises 15 residues. CDR1 and CDR2 from the germline V gene are MNHEY and SMNVEV (reference sequence). Trimming pared 5 bases from V and 0 bases from J, leaving 8 bases between. The CDR3 spells CASSPGTSGANVLTF. CDR3 coding DNA: TGTGCCAGCAGTCCAGGCACCTCTGGGGCCAACGTCCTGACTTTC.

This chain connects TRBV27 to TRBJ2-2; 13 bases line up with TRBD2. Trimming at V came to 6 bases and at J to 5 bases, leaving 6 bases not matched to a gene. The germline CDR1 and CDR2 sequences are MNHEY and SMNVEV (reference sequence). The CDR3 is made up of 16 amino acids. Here the CDR3 DNA reads TGTGCCAGCAGGACTAGCGGGAGGTCAATAACCGGGGAGCTGTTTTTT. Translation: CASRTSGRSITGELFF.

V is TRBV6-2 or TRBV6-3 and J is TRBJ2-5; TRBD1 is a possible D gene (5 bases). Between the trimmed V and J ends, which lost 5 bases and 9 bases, there was a span of 19 bases. There are 14 residues in the CDR3. Germline assignment: CDR1 MNHEY and CDR2 SVGEGT. The CDR3: CASSQPGQEGAQYF. DNA of the CDR3: TGTGCCAGCAGTCAGCCGGGCCAGGAAGGGGCCCAGTACTTC.

V is TRBV19 and J is TRBJ2-4; D perhaps matches TRBD1 (6 bases). CDR1 and CDR2 (germline): LNHDA, SQIVND (reference sequence). With 6 bases removed from V and 2 bases from J, the gap between germline ends came to 20 bases. This CDR3 contains 17 residues. The CDR3 region is CASRPTLTGPSKNIQYF. DNA for the CDR3: TGTGCCAGTAGGCCTACCCTGACAGGTCCATCCAAAAACATTCAGTACTTC.